One and the same sample provided the 10 T cell receptor beta chains below, sequenced in a study of T cells after yellow fever vaccination. TCRdb reprocessed the 5' RACE reads via MiXCR and lists one record per CDR3 protein. The sample has around 320,000 distinct CDR3 sequences, approximately 4% seen once. Sequenced here: PBMCs, sampled 15 days after the yellow fever booster vaccination. Receptor source: a young man who received the YFV17D yellow fever vaccine.

In this sample, this clonotype turned up many times. The gene calls are TRBV10-3 and TRBJ1-5; D unclear. V was clipped by 8 bases and J by 8 bases, with 25 bases between them. Per the germline V gene, CDR1 is ENHRY and CDR2 is SYGVKD. This CDR3 is built from 16 residues. In DNA form, the CDR3 reads TGTGCCATCGGAAGCCCGGACCGCTCAAGGTTGGAGCCCCAGCATTTT. Protein: CAIGSPDRSRLEPQHF.

The rearrangement uses TRBV10-3 and TRBJ2-7; D is perhaps TRBD1 (5 bases). CDR1 and CDR2 from the germline V gene are ENHRY and SYGVKD. The V and J ends lost 4 bases and 2 bases respectively, with 9 bases between them. CDR3 size: 13 residues. CDR3 coding DNA: TGTGCCATCAGTGCAGGGCCTACCTACGAGCAGTACTTC. Translated, it gives CAISAGPTYEQYF.

In its sample, this clonotype was seen once. The chain is built from TRBV6-2 or TRBV6-3 and TRBJ1-2; D is undetermined. The germline CDR1 and CDR2 sequences are MNHEY and SVGEGT. The CDR3 spans 14 residues. Trimming left V 7 bases short and J 0 bases short, with 12 bases between. As DNA, the CDR3 is TGTGCCAGCACTCGAGCGGGAGCTAACTATGGCTACACCTTC. It is translated as CASTRAGANYGYTF.

This clonotype was counted at least ten times. The chain uses TRBV9 and TRBJ1-1, with 7 nucleotides matching TRBD1. The J segment lost 6 bases and the V segment lost 2 bases, leaving 4 bases of the junction unmatched. There are 13 residues in the CDR3. Germline V gene sequence: CDR1 SGDLS, CDR2 YYNGEE. In DNA, the CDR3 is TGTGCCAGCAGCGTGACAGGGAGATCTGAAGCTTTCTTT. Its translation: CASSVTGRSEAFF.

Only a few counts were recorded for this clonotype. V gene TRBV5-4 combines with J gene TRBJ2-7, with 7 positions matching TRBD2. This CDR3 is built from 14 residues. The V segment lost 2 bases and the J segment 6 bases; nucleotides outside the gene matches: 8. CDR1 SGHNT and CDR2 YYREEE come from the germline V gene (reference sequence). The CDR3 reads CASSLDQGGIEQYF. The CDR3, as DNA: TGTGCCAGCAGCTTAGACCAGGGAGGGATCGAGCAGTACTTC.

This clonotype occurred many times. The chain links TRBV5-1 to TRBJ2-2; 11 nucleotides agree with TRBD2. Germline V gene lookup returns CDR1 SGHRS and CDR2 YFSETQ. The CDR3 contains 16 residues. J gave up 5 bases and V 3 bases, and 6 bases lay outside the gene matches. This chain's CDR3 is CASSSFRLAGTGELFF. The DNA of the CDR3 is TGCGCCAGCAGCTCTTTCAGACTAGCGGGGACCGGGGAGCTGTTTTTT. Full variable domain (outside the CDR3, taken from reference TRBV5-1 and TRBJ2-2): KAGVTQTPRYLIKTRGQQVTLSCSPISGHRSVSWYQQTPGQGLQFLFEYFSETQRNKGNFPGRFSGRQFSNSRSEMNVSTLELGDSALYLCASSSFRLAGTGELFFGEGSRLTVL.

This clonotype was detected a few times. The chain has TRBV10-3 and TRBJ2-7; perhaps TRBD1 as D (6 bases). The V end was cut by 0 bases, the J end by 1 base, with 7 bases between. Looked up from germline, CDR1 is ENHRY and CDR2 is SYGVKD. This CDR3 has 14 amino acids. The CDR3 nucleotides read TGTGCCATCAGTGAGTCAGGGGGTTCCTACGAGCAGTACGTC. This gives the protein CAISESGGSYEQYV.

The chain joins TRBV9 to TRBJ2-1; D may be TRBD2 (6 bases). Per germline, CDR1 SGDLS and CDR2 YYNGEE. This CDR3 comprises 15 residues. The ends were cut back, 1 base at V and 3 bases at J, with 11 bases in the middle. The CDR3 nucleotides read TGTGCCAGCAGCGTATGGGCGGGACTCTACAATGAGCAGTTCTTC. This sequence encodes CASSVWAGLYNEQFF.

This clonotype turned up a few times. V is TRBV20-1 and J is TRBJ1-5, with D possibly being TRBD1 (5 bases). The V gene's germline CDR1 is DFQATT and CDR2 SNEGSKA (reference sequence). The CDR3 is 15 residues long. The germline V and J ends were trimmed by 1 base and 5 bases, with 15 bases remaining between them. The CDR3 sequence is CSARGTGREYQPQHF. The CDR3 region has the DNA TGCAGTGCTAGAGGAACGGGACGGGAATATCAGCCCCAGCATTTT.

This clonotype was found a few times. The chain carries TRBV29-1 and TRBJ1-6; the D gene is possibly TRBD1 (5 bases). The CDR3 spans 15 residues. V lost 4 bases, J lost 10 bases, and 20 bases lay in between. CDR1 is SQVTM, CDR2 ANQGSEA, per germline. The CDR3 is CSVGPSEQELSPLHF. DNA of the CDR3: TGCAGCGTTGGGCCCTCAGAACAGGAATTGTCACCCCTCCACTTT.